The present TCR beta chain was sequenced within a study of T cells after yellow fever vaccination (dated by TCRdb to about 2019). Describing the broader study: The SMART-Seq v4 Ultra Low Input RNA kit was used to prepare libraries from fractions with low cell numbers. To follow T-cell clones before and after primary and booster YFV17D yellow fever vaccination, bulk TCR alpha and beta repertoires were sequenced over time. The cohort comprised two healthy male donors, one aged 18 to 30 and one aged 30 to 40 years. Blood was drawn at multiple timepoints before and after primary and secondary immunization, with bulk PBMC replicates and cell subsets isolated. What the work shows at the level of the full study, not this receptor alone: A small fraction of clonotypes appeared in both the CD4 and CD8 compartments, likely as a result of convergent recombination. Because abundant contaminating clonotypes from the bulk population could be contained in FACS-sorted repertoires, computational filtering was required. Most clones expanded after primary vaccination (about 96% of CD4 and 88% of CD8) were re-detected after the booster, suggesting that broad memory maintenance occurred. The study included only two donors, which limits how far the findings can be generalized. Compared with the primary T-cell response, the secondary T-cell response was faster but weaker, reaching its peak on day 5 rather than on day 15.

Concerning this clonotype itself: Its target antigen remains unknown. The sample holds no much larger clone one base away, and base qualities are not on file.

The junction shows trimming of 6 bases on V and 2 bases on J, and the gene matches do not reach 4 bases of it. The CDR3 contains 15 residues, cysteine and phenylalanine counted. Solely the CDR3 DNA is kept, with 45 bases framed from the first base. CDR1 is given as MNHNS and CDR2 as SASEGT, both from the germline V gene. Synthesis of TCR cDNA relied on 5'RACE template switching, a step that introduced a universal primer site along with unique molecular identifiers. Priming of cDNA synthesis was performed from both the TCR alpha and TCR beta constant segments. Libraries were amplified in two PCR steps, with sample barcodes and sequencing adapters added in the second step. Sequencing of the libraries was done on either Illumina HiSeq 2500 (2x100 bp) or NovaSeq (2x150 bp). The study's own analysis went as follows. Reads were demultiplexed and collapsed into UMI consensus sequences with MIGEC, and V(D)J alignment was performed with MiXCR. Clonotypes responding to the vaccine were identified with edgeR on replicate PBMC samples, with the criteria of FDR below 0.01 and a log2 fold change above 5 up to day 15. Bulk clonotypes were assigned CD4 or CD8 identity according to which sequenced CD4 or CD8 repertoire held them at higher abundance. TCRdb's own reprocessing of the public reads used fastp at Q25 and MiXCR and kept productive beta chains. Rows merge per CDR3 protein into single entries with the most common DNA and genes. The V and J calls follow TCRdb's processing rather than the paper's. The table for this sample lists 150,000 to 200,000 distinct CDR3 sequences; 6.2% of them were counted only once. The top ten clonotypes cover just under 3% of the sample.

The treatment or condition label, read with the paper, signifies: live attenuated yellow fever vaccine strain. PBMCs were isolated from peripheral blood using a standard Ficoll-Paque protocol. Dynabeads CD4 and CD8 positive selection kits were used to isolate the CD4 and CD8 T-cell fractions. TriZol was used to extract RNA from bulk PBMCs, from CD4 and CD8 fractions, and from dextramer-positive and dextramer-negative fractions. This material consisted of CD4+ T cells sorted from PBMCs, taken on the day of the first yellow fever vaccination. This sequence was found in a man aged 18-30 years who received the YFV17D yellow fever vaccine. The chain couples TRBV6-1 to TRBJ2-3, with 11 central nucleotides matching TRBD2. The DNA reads TGTGCCAGCAGGAATAGCGGGGGGGTCACAGATACGCAGTATTTT. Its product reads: CASRNSGGVTDTQYF.